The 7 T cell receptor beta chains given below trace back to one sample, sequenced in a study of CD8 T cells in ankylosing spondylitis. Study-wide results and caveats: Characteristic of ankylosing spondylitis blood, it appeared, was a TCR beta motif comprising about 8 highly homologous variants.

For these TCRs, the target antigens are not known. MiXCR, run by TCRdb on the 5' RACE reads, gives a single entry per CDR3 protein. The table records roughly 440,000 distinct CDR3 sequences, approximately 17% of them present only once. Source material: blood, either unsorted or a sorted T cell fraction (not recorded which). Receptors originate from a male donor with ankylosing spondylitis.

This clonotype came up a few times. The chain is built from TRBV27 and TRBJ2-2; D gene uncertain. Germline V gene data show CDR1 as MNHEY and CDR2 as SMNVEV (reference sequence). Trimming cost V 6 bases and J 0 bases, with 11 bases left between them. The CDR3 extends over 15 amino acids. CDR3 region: CASSSYVANTGELFF. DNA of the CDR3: TGTGCCAGCAGCTCGTACGTCGCGAACACCGGGGAGCTGTTTTTT.

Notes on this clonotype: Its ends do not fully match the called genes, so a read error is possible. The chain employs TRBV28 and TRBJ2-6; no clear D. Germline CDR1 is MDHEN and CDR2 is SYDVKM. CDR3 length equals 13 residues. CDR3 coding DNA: TGTGCCAGCAACCCCTCTAGGGCCAACGTCCTGACTTTC. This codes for CASNPSRANVLTF.

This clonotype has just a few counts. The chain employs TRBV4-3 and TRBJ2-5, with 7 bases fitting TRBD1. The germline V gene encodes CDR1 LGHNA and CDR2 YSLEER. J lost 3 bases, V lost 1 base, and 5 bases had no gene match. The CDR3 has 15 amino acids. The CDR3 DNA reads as TGCGCCAGCAGCCAAGCCCTGACAGGGAAAGAGACCCAGTACTTC. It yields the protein CASSQALTGKETQYF.

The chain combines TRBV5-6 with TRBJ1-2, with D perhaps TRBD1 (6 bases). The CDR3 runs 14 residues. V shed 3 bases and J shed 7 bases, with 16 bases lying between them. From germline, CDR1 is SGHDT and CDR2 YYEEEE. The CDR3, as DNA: TGTGCCAGCAGCTCGGGAACTTTCAGGGGTGGCTACACCTTC. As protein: CASSSGTFRGGYTF.

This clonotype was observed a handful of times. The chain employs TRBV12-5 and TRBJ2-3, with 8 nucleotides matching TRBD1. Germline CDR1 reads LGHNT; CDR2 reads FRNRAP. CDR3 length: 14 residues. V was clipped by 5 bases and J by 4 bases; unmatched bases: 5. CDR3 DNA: TGTGCTAGTGGTCAGGGGGCTAGCTCAGATACGCAGTATTTT. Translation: CASGQGASSDTQYF.

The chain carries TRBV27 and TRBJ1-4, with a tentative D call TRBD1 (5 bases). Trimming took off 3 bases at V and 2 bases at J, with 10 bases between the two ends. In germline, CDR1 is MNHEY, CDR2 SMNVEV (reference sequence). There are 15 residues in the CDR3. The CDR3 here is CASSFQGLTNEKLFF. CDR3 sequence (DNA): TGTGCCAGCAGTTTCCAGGGCCTTACTAATGAAAAACTGTTTTTT. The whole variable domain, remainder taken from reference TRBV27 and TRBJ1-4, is EAQVTQNPRYLITVTGKKLTVTCSQNMNHEYMSWYRQDPGLGLRQIYYSMNVEVTDKGDVPEGYKVSRKEKRNFPLILESPSPNQTSLYFCASSFQGLTNEKLFFGSGTQLSVL.

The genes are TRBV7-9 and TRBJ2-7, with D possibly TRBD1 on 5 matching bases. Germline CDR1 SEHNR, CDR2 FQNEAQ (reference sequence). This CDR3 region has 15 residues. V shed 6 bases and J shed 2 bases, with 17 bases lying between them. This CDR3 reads CASSSQVQATYEQYF. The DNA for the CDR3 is TGTGCCAGCAGTTCACAGGTACAGGCAACCTACGAGCAGTACTTC.